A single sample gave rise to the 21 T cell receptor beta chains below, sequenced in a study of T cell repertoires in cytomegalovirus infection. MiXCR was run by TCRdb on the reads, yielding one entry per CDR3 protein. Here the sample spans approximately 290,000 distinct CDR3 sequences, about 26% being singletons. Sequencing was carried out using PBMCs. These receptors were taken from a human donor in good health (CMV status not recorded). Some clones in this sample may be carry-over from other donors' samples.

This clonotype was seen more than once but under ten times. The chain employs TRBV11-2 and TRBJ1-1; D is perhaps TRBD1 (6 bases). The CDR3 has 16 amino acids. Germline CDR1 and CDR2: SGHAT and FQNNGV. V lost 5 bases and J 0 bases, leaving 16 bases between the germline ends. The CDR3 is CASSRGSGAVNTEAFF. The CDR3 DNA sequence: TGTGCCAGCAGCCGGGGGTCAGGGGCAGTGAACACTGAAGCTTTCTTT.

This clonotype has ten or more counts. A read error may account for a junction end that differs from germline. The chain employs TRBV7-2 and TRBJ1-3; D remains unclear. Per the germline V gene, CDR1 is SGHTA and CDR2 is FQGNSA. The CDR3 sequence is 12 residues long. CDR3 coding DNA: TGTGCCAGCAGCCCGGGTGGACACACCATATATTTT. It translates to CASSPGGHTIYF.

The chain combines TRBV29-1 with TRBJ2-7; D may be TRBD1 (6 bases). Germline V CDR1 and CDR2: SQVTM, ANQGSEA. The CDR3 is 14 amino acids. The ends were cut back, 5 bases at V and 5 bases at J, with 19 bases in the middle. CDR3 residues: CSVTNRALLNEQYF. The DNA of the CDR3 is TGCAGCGTTACGAACAGGGCTCTTCTGAACGAGCAGTACTTC.

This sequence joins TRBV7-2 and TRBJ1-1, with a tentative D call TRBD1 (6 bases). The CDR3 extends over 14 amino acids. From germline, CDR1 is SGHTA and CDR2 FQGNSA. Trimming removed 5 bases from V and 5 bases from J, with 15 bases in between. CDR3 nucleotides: TGTGCCAGCAGCGCTTTGGGAGGGGGGACTGAAGCTTTCTTT. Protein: CASSALGGGTEAFF.

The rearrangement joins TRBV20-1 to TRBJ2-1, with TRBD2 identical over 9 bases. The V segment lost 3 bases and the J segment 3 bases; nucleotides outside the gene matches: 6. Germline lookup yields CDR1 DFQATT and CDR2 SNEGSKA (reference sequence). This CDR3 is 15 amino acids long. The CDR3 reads CSARDLAGSYNEQFF. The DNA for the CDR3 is TGCAGTGCTAGGGACCTAGCGGGGAGCTACAATGAGCAGTTCTTC.

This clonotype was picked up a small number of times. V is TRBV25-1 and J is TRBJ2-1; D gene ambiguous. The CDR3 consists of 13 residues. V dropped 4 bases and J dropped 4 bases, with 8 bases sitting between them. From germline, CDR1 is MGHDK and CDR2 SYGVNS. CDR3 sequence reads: CASSGWMYNEQFF. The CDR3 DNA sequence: TGTGCCAGCAGTGGGTGGATGTACAATGAGCAGTTCTTC.

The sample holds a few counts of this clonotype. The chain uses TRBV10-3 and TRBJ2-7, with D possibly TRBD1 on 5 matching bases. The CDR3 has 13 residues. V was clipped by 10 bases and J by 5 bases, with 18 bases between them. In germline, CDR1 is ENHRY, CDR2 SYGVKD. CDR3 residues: CATEDRSRNEQYF. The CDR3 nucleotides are TGTGCCACAGAAGACAGAAGCCGGAACGAGCAGTACTTC.

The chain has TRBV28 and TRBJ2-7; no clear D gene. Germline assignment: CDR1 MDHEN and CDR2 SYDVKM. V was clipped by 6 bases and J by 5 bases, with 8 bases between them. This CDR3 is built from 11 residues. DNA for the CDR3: TGTGCCAGCAGCCGAACGAACGAGCAGTACTTC. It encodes CASSRTNEQYF.

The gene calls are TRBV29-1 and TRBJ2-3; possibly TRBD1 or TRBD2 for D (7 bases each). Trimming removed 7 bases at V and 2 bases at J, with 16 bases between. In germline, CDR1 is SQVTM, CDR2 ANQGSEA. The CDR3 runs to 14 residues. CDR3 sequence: CSAQGGTDTDTQYF. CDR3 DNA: TGCAGCGCCCAGGGGGGGACAGACACAGATACGCAGTATTTT.

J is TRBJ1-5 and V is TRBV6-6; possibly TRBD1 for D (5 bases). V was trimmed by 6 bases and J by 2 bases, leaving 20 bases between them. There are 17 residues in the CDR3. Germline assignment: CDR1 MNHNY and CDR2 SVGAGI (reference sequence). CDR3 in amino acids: CASSPGTWERGNQPQHF. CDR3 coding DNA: TGTGCCAGCAGCCCCGGGACTTGGGAGAGGGGCAATCAGCCCCAGCATTTT.

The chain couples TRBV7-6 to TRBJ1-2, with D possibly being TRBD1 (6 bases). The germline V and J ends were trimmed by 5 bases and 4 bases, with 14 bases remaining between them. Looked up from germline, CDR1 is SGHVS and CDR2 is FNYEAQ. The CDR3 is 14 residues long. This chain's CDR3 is CASSQPTGTYGYTF. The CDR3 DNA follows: TGTGCCAGCAGCCAACCCACAGGGACCTATGGCTACACCTTC.

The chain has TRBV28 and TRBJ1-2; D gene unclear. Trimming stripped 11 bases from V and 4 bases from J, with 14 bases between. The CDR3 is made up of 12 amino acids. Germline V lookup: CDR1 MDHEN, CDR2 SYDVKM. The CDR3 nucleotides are TGTGCCTCCCAAGACGCGGTCTATGGCTACACCTTC. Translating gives CASQDAVYGYTF.

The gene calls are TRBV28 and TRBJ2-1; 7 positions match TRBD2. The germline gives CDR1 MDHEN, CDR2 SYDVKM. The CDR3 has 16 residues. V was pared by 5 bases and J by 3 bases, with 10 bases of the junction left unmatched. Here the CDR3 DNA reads TGTGCCAGCAGTAGTCCAGCGGGACGGAGCTACAATGAGCAGTTCTTC. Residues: CASSSPAGRSYNEQFF.

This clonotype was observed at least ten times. The CDR3 nucleotides read TGTGCCAGCACCGCCCCGGGACTACTCTACGAGCAGTACTTC. The encoded protein is CASTAPGLLYEQYF. The chain employs TRBV12-3 or TRBV12-4 and TRBJ2-7; TRBD2 matches 7 bases. Trimming at V came to 7 bases and at J to 3 bases, leaving 9 bases not matched to a gene. CDR3 length: 14 amino acids.

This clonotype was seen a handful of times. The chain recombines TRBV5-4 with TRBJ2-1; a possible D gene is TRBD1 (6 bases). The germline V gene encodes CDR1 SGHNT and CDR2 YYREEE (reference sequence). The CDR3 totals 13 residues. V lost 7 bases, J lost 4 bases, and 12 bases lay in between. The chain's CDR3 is CASGSTGYNEQFF. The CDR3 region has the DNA TGTGCCAGCGGATCAACAGGGTACAATGAGCAGTTCTTC.

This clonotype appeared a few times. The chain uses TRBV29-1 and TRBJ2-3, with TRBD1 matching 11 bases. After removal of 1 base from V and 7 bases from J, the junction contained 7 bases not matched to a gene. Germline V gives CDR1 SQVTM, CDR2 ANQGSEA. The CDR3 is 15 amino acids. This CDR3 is CSVEGRDRGKYTQYF. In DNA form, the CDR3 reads TGCAGCGTTGAAGGCCGGGACAGGGGGAAGTATACGCAGTATTTT.

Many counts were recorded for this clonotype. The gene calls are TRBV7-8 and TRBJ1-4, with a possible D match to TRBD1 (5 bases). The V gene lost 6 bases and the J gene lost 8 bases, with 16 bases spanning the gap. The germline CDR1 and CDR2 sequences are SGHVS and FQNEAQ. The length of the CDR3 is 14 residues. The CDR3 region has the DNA TGTGCCAGCAGTCCGGTCTCTTCAGGGGAAAAACTGTTTTTT. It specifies CASSPVSSGEKLFF.

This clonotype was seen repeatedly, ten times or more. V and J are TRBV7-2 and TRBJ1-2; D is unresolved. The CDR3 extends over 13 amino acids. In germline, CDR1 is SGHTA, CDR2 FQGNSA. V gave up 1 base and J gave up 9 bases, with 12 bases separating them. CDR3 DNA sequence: TGTGCCAGCAGCTTAGAATTCCCGTGGAGCTACACCTTC. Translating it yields CASSLEFPWSYTF.

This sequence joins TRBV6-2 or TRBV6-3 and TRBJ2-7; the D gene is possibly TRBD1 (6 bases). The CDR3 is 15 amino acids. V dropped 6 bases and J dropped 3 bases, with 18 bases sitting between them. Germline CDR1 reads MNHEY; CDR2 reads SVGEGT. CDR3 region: CASRKTGTHYYEQYF. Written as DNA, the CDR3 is TGTGCCAGCAGAAAAACCGGGACACATTACTACGAGCAGTACTTC.

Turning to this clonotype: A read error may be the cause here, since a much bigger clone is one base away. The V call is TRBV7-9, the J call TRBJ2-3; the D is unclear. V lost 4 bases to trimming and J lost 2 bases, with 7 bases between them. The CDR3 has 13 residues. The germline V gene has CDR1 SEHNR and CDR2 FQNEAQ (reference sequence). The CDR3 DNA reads TGTGCCAGCAGCTCCACAAACACAGATACGCAGTATTTT. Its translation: CASSSTNTDTQYF.

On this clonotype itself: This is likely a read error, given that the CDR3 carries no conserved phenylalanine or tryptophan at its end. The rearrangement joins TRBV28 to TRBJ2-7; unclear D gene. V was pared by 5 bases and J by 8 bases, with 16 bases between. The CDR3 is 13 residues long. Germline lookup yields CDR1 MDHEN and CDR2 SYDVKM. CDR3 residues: CASSHPPGRQQYY. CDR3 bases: TGTGCCAGCAGTCACCCCCCCGGGCGTCAGCAGTACTAC.